Each of the 18 T cell receptor beta chains below was sequenced from the same sample in a study of cytomegalovirus exposure and HLA in healthy donors. PCR employed 60 Vbeta and 13 Jbeta primers. Libraries were prepared by immunoSEQ multiplex PCR; TCRdb keeps only in-frame clonotypes and omits some of them. Found here are about 150,000 clones, about three quarters of them singletons; the top ten hold 3% to 4%. Sequenced: PBMCs. The receptors come from a middle-aged woman in good health and CMV-seronegative.

The chain is built from TRBV4-2 and TRBJ2-3; D call uncertain. Germline CDR1 reads LGHNA; CDR2 reads YNFKEQ. V was trimmed by 1 base and J by 2 bases, leaving 10 bases between them. The CDR3 is 15 residues long. The CDR3 loop reads CASSQAAGYTDTQYF. The CDR3, as DNA: TGTGCCAGCAGCCAAGCGGCAGGCTACACAGATACGCAGTATTTT.

The chain joins TRBV30 to TRBJ1-1; the D is unclear. The V gene's germline CDR1 is GTSNPN and CDR2 SVGIG (reference sequence). The CDR3 runs to 15 residues. V was shortened by 2 bases and J by 4 bases, with 17 bases between the two germline ends. The CDR3 bases are TGTGCCTGGAGTATCCCCACAGAACTGAGCACTGAAGCTTTCTTT. Its protein product is CAWSIPTELSTEAFF. The full variable domain, its missing parts supplied by reference TRBV30 and TRBJ1-1, is SQTIHQWPATLVQPVGSPLSLECTVEGTSNPNLYWYRQAAGRGLQLLFYSVGIGQISSEVPQNLSASRPQDRQFILSSKKLLLSDSGFYLCAWSIPTELSTEAFFGQGTRLTVV.

The sample holds a few counts of this clone. The chain carries TRBV5-1 and TRBJ1-4; D is possibly TRBD1 (5 bases). Germline V gives CDR1 SGHRS, CDR2 YFSETQ. This CDR3 region has 14 residues. Between the trimmed V and J ends, which lost 7 bases and 5 bases, there was a span of 15 bases. CDR3 region: CASCTQGNNEKLFF. Here the CDR3 DNA reads TGCGCCAGCTGCACCCAGGGTAACAATGAAAAACTGTTTTTT.

The V and J genes are TRBV11-2 and TRBJ1-2; D is ambiguous. V dropped 2 bases and J dropped 5 bases, with 6 bases sitting between them. Germline V gives CDR1 SGHAT, CDR2 FQNNGV. This CDR3 is 12 amino acids long. CDR3 amino acids: CASSLLRYGYTF. The CDR3 coding sequence is TGTGCCAGCAGCTTATTGCGATATGGCTACACCTTC.

CDR3 DNA: TGTGCCAGCAGCGTCCGGGACAATGCCTACAATGAGCAGTTCTTC. Protein sequence: CASSVRDNAYNEQFF. The chain joins TRBV9 to TRBJ2-1; possible D gene TRBD1, 6 bases. V lost 2 bases and J 2 bases, leaving 11 bases between the germline ends. The CDR3 has 15 amino acids. From germline, CDR1 is SGDLS and CDR2 YYNGEE.

The CDR3 is CASSLGLAETGGQFF. CDR3 coding DNA: TGCGCCAGCAGCCTCGGACTAGCGGAAACGGGGGGGCAGTTCTTC. The chain recombines TRBV5-1 with TRBJ2-1; 10 nucleotides line up with TRBD2. This CDR3 spans 15 amino acids. V lost 4 bases, J lost 12 bases, and 13 bases stayed unmatched. Germline-derived CDR1 and CDR2 are SGHRS and YFSETQ.

The CDR3 is CASSSWTGQGEAFF. CDR3 coding DNA: TGCGCCAGCAGCTCGTGGACAGGGCAGGGGGAAGCTTTCTTT. V usage is TRBV5-1 and J usage is TRBJ1-1; 8 bases fit TRBD1. J lost 8 bases, V lost 3 bases, and 9 bases had no gene match. The CDR3 totals 14 residues. Per the germline V gene, CDR1 is SGHRS and CDR2 is YFSETQ.

V usage is TRBV18 and J usage is TRBJ2-2; D is possibly TRBD2 (5 bases). The CDR3 has 17 residues. Germline V gives CDR1 KGHSH, CDR2 LQKENI. The ends were cut back, 1 base at V and 2 bases at J, with 14 bases in the middle. CDR3 sequence reads: CASSPRSGLSNTGELFF. As DNA, the CDR3 is TGTGCCAGCTCACCACGCAGTGGACTCTCAAACACCGGGGAGCTGTTTTTT.

CDR3 residues: CASSPGGGGYTF. In DNA, the CDR3 is TGTGCCAGCTCACCAGGGGGAGGTGGCTACACCTTC. The V and J genes are TRBV18 and TRBJ1-2; possibly TRBD1 for D (5 bases). Germline values: CDR1 KGHSH, CDR2 LQKENI. This CDR3 spans 12 amino acids. V shed 2 bases and J shed 7 bases, with 8 bases lying between them.

V is TRBV2 and J is TRBJ1-4, with a tentative D call TRBD1 (6 bases). The germline V gene has CDR1 SNHLY and CDR2 FYNNEI. The CDR3 extends over 16 amino acids. Trimming removed 7 bases from V and 0 bases from J, with 15 bases in between. This CDR3 reads CASTLQGLATNEKLFF. DNA for the CDR3: TGTGCCAGCACCCTCCAGGGGTTAGCAACTAATGAAAAACTGTTTTTT. The full variable domain, its missing parts supplied by reference TRBV2 and TRBJ1-4, is EPEVTQTPSHQVTQMGQEVILRCVPISNHLYFYWYRQILGQKVEFLVSFYNNEISEKSEIFDDQFSVERPDGSNFTLKIRSTKLEDSAMYFCASTLQGLATNEKLFFGSGTQLSVL.

The rearrangement links TRBV6-5 to TRBJ1-2; D uncertain. The CDR3 is made up of 11 amino acids. Germline CDR1 MNHEY, CDR2 SVGAGI. V lost 8 bases to trimming and J lost 9 bases, with 13 bases between them. The CDR3 loop is CASQRGGSYTF. CDR3 DNA sequence: TGTGCCAGCCAACGGGGAGGGAGCTACACCTTC.

V usage is TRBV28 and J usage is TRBJ1-2, with TRBD1 identical over 8 bases. This CDR3 is built from 13 residues. Trimming at V came to 8 bases and at J to 4 bases, leaving 6 bases not matched to a gene. Germline assignment: CDR1 MDHEN and CDR2 SYDVKM. In nucleotides, the CDR3 is TGTGCCAGCTCGACAGGGGAGGGCTATGGCTACACCTTC. It codes for CASSTGEGYGYTF.

V and J are TRBV9 and TRBJ2-5; 7 bases are shared with TRBD1. The trim removed 3 bases at V and 2 bases at J, leaving 10 bases unmatched. The CDR3 totals 16 residues. The germline V gene has CDR1 SGDLS and CDR2 YYNGEE. The CDR3 loop reads CASSARQGSLQETQYF. The CDR3 DNA reads TGTGCCAGCAGCGCCCGACAGGGCTCACTGCAAGAGACCCAGTACTTC.

This clone appeared a single time. The chain couples TRBV13 to TRBJ1-3; a weak D match, TRBD1 (6 bases). CDR1 PRHDT and CDR2 FYEKMQ come from the germline V gene (reference sequence). CDR3 length equals 18 residues. The V end lost 1 base, the J end lost 2 bases, and 18 bases lay between the germline ends. This CDR3 is CASSLEGDLSSAGNTIYF. The DNA of the CDR3 is TGTGCCAGCAGCTTAGAGGGGGATTTGAGCAGCGCTGGAAACACCATATATTTT. Complete variable domain (other parts from reference TRBV13 and TRBJ1-3): AAGVIQSPRHLIKEKRETATLKCYPIPRHDTVYWYQQGPGQDPQFLISFYEKMQSDKGSIPDRFSAQQFSDYHSELNMSSLELGDSALYFCASSLEGDLSSAGNTIYFGEGSWLTVV.

The chain couples TRBV25-1 to TRBJ2-7, with 9 positions matching TRBD1. The germline V gene has CDR1 MGHDK and CDR2 SYGVNS. With 5 bases clipped from V and 5 bases from J, the junction kept 7 bases outside the gene matches. The CDR3 consists of 14 residues. CDR3 sequence: CASSPQGALDEQYF. The CDR3 DNA follows: TGTGCCAGCAGTCCACAGGGGGCCCTAGACGAGCAGTACTTC.

Turning to this clone: At one end, the junction sequence differs from germline, possibly due to a read error. The chain recombines TRBV7-9 with TRBJ1-1, with 9 bases fitting TRBD1. The V gene's germline CDR1 is SEHNR and CDR2 FQNEAQ (reference sequence). The CDR3 extends over 13 amino acids. The CDR3 nucleotides are TGTGCTAGCAGCTATGGACAGGGGACTGAAGCTTTCTTT. Residues: CASSYGQGTEAFF.

The rearrangement links TRBV6-1 to TRBJ1-1; D gene uncertain. Trimming shortened V by 5 bases and J by 5 bases, and 15 bases separated the two germline ends. The CDR3 is 14 amino acids. From germline, CDR1 is MNHNS and CDR2 SASEGT. CDR3 residues: CASSPNTGRTEAFF. DNA of the CDR3: TGTGCCAGCAGTCCCAACACGGGAAGAACTGAAGCTTTCTTT.

This sequence joins TRBV5-5 and TRBJ2-7, with D uncertain. With 3 bases removed from V and 0 bases from J, the gap between germline ends came to 4 bases. The CDR3 has 12 residues. Germline V gene sequence: CDR1 SGHKS, CDR2 YYEKEE (reference sequence). CDR3 sequence (DNA): TGTGCCAGCAGCTCGTCCTCCTACGAGCAGTACTTC. It yields the protein CASSSSSYEQYF.